The TCR beta chain described here comes from a study of blood T cell repertoires in COVID-19. The CDR3 runs 15 residues. V lost 3 bases and J 5 bases, leaving 16 bases between the germline ends. Germline CDR1 reads MDHEN; CDR2 reads SYDVKM. Using immunoSEQ multiplex PCR, the repertoire was profiled, and TCRdb retains in-frame clones only, with some absent. Among about 270,000 clones listed, about 87% were seen once. Sequencing used peripheral blood. This clonotype was obtained from a man between 60 and 75 years old who had recovered from COVID-19. V and J are TRBV28 and TRBJ2-5, with D maybe TRBD1 (6 bases). The DNA for the CDR3 is TGTGCCAGCAGTTTCCCGTGGGGGCCCAACGAGACCCAGTACTTC. It is translated as CASSFPWGPNETQYF.